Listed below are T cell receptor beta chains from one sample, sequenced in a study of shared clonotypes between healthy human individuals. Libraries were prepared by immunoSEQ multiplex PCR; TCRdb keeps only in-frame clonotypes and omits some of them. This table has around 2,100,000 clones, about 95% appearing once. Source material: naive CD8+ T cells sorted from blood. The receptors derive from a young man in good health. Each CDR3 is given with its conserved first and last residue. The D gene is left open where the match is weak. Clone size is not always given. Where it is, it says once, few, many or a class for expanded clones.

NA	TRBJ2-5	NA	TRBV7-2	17	CASSPDGATAGQETQYF	TGTGCCAGCAGCCCGGACGGTGCCACGGCGGGCCAAGAGACCCAGTACTTC
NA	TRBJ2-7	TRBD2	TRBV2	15	CASRIGTSGLYEQYF	TGTGCCAGCAGAATTGGGACTAGCGGATTATACGAGCAGTACTTC
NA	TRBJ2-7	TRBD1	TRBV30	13	CAWSGDRVLEQYF	TGTGCCTGGTCGGGGGACAGGGTTTTAGAGCAGTACTTC
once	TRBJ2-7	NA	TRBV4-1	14	CASSQLGLYYEQYF	TGCGCCAGCAGCCAACTGGGACTCTACTACGAGCAGTACTTC
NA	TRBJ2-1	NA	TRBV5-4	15	CASSVDISSYNEQFF	TGTGCCAGCAGCGTGGACATTTCCTCCTACAATGAGCAGTTCTTC
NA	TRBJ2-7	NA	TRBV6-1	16	CASSEIVQNPTYEQYF	TGTGCCAGCAGTGAAATTGTACAGAACCCCACCTACGAGCAGTACTTC
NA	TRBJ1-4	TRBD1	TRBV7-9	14	CASSFRDSNEKLFF	TGTGCCAGCAGTTTCCGGGACAGTAATGAAAAACTGTTTTTT
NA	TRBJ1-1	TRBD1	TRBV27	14	CASYRGPMNTEAFF	TGTGCCAGCTACAGGGGGCCCATGAACACTGAAGCTTTCTTT
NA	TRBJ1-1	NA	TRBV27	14	CASSSTGVNTEAFF	TGTGCCAGCAGTTCGACAGGAGTGAACACTGAAGCTTTCTTT
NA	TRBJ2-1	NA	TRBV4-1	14	CASSQDWETDEQFF	TGCGCCAGCAGCCAAGACTGGGAGACGGATGAGCAGTTCTTC
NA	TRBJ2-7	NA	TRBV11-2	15	CASSLRPLQLYEQYF	TGTGCCAGCAGCTTAAGGCCCCTCCAGCTCTACGAGCAGTACTTC
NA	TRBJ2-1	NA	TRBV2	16	CASSVIGGLYYNEQFF	TGTGCCAGCAGTGTAATCGGGGGGCTCTACTACAATGAGCAGTTCTTC
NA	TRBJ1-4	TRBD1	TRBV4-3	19	CASSQGYDRGLATNEKLFF	TGCGCCAGCAGCCAGGGTTATGACAGGGGATTGGCAACTAATGAAAAACTGTTTTTT
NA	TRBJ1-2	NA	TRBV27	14	CASSSWGNNYGYTF	TGTGCCAGCAGTTCGTGGGGGAATAACTATGGCTACACCTTC
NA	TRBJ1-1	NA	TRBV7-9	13	CASSLVPSTEAFF	TGTGCCAGCAGCTTAGTCCCCTCCACTGAAGCTTTCTTT
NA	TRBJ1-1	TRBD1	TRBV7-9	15	CASSLAQQGEGEAFF	TGTGCCAGCAGCTTAGCACAACAGGGGGAGGGGGAAGCTTTCTTT
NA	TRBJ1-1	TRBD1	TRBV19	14	CASSPGQANTEAFF	TGTGCCAGTAGTCCCGGACAGGCGAACACTGAAGCTTTCTTT
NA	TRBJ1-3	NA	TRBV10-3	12	CATSDSGNTIYF	TGTGCCACCTCGGACTCTGGAAACACCATATATTTT
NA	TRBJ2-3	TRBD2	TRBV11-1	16	CASSLDFTSGTDTQYF	TGTGCCAGCAGCTTAGATTTTACTAGCGGCACAGATACGCAGTATTTT
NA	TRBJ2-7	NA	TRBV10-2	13	CASSEGRKYEQYF	TGCGCCAGCAGTGAGGGAAGGAAATACGAGCAGTACTTC
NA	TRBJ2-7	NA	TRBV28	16	CASSFSETGIPYEQYF	TGTGCCAGCAGTTTCTCCGAAACAGGGATTCCCTACGAGCAGTACTTC
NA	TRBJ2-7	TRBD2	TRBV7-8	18	CASSSRLAGGPLDYEQYF	TGTGCCAGCAGCTCAAGACTAGCGGGAGGTCCGCTTGACTACGAGCAGTACTTC
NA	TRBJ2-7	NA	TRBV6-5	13	CASSYRESYEQYF	TGTGCCAGCAGTTACCGGGAATCCTACGAGCAGTACTTC
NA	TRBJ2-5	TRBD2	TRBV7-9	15	CASSLGLAGEETQYF	TGTGCCAGCAGCCTAGGACTAGCGGGAGAAGAGACCCAGTACTTC
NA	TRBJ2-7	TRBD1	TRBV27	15	CASSSTGTGSDEQYF	TGTGCCAGCAGTTCAACCGGGACAGGGAGCGACGAGCAGTACTTC
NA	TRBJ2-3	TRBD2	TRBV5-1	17	CASSLGTSGGRTDTQYF	TGCGCCAGCAGCTTGGGGACTAGCGGGGGGCGCACAGATACGCAGTATTTT
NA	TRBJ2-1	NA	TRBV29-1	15	CSVDLRGATLYEQFF	TGCAGCGTTGATCTTCGGGGGGCCACCTTATATGAGCAGTTCTTC
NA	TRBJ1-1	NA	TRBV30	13	CAWSVGGDTEAFF	TGTGCCTGGTCCGTGGGCGGGGACACTGAAGCTTTCTTT
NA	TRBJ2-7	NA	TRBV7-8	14	CASSLGERSYEQYF	TGTGCCAGCAGCTTAGGAGAGCGGAGCTACGAGCAGTACTTC
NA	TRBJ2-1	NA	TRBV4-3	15	CASSLGLLLGNEQFF	TGCGCCAGCAGCCTGGGACTTCTGTTGGGCAATGAGCAGTTCTTC
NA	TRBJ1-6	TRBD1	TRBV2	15	CASSDRQGARPPLHF	TGTGCCAGCAGTGACCGACAGGGGGCGAGGCCACCCCTCCACTTT
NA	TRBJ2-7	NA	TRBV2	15	CASSEFRGLEGEQYF	TGTGCCAGCAGTGAATTCCGAGGACTCGAGGGAGAGCAGTACTTC
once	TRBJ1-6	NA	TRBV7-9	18	CASSLGTAENLYNSPLHF	TGTGCCAGCAGCTTAGGGACAGCCGAAAACCTCTATAATTCACCCCTCCACTTT
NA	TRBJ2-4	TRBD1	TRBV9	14	CASSQSTGTNIQYF	TGTGCCAGCAGCCAGTCGACAGGGACAAACATTCAGTACTTC
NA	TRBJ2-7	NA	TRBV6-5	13	CASSYSVQYEQYF	TGTGCCAGCAGTTACTCGGTCCAGTACGAGCAGTACTTC
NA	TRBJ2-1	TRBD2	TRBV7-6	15	CASSRTSGMVDEQFF	TGTGCCAGCAGCCGGACTAGCGGGATGGTCGATGAGCAGTTCTTC
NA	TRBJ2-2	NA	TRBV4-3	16	CASSPVGGPNTGELFF	TGCGCCAGCAGCCCCGTGGGGGGGCCGAACACCGGGGAGCTGTTTTTT
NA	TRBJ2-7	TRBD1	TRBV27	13	CASSFDRGHEQYF	TGTGCCAGCAGTTTTGACAGGGGTCACGAGCAGTACTTC